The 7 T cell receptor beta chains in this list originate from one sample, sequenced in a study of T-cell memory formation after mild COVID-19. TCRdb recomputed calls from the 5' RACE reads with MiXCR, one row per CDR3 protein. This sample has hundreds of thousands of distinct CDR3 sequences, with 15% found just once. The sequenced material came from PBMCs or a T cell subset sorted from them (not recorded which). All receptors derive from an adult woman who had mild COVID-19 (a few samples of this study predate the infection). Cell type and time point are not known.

CDR3 loop: CASGSPGGSNTF. The CDR3 DNA sequence: TGTGCTAGTGGTTCGCCAGGGGGTTCCAACACCTTC. The chain has TRBV12-5 and TRBJ1-2, with 7 bases matching TRBD1. Germline V CDR1 and CDR2: LGHNT, FRNRAP. The junction had 8 bases not matched to a gene; V was cut back by 4 bases and J by 12 bases. CDR3 size: 12 residues.

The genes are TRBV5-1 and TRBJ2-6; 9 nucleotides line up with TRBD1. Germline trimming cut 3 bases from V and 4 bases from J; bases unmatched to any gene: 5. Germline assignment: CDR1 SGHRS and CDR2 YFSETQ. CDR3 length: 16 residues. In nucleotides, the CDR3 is TGCGCCAGCAGCTGGAACAGGGGGCCCGGGGCCAACGTCCTGACTTTC. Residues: CASSWNRGPGANVLTF.

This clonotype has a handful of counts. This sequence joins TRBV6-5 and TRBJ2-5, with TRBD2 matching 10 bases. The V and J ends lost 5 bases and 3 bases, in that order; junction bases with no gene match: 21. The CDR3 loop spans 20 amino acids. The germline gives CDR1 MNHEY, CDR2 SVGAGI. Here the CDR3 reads CASSPEAPIGLAGDEETQYF. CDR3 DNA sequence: TGTGCCAGCAGTCCCGAGGCCCCAATCGGGCTAGCGGGGGATGAAGAGACCCAGTACTTC.

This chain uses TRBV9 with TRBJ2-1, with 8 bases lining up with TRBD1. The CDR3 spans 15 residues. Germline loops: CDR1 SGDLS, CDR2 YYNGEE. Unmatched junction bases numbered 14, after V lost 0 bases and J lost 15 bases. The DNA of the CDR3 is TGTGCCAGCAGCGTAGGGGCAGGGGGCGACGCAGATCGGTTCTTC. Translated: CASSVGAGGDADRFF. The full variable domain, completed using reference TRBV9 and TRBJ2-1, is DSGVTQTPKHLITATGQRVTLRCSPRSGDLSVYWYQQSLDQGLQFLIQYYNGEERAKGNILERFSAQQFPDLHSELNLSSLELGDSALYFCASSVGAGGDADRFFGPGTRLTVL.

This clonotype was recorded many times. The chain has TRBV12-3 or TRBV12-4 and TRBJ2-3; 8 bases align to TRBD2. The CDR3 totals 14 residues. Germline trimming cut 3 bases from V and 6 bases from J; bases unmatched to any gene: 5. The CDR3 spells CASSLGLDRDTQYF. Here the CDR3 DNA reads TGTGCCAGCAGTTTGGGACTAGATAGGGATACGCAGTATTTT.

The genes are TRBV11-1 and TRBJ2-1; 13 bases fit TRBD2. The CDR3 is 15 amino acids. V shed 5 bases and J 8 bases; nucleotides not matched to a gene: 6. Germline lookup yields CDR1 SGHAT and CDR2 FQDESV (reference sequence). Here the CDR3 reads CASSPRTSGSYEQFF. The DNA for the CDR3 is TGTGCCAGCAGCCCTAGGACTAGCGGGAGTTATGAGCAGTTCTTC.

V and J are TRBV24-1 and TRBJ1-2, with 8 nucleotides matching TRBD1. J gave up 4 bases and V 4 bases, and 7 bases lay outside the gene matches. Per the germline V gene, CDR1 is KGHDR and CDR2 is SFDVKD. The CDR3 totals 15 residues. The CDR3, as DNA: TGTGCCACCAGTGACCCGGGACAGGCCCTCTATGGCTACACCTTC. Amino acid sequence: CATSDPGQALYGYTF.